This TCR beta chain was captured by sequencing in a study of shared clonotypes between healthy human individuals. Across the whole study: Donor ages ranged 18 to 49 years: a couple of women, a few men. Findings and limits, study-wide: Investigators collected only blood, and repertoires in tissues likely differ. Even with large depth, rarefaction showed that sorted-subset sequencing was incomplete. Non-shared clonotypes displayed generation probabilities falling below those of clonotypes present in all four donors.

Only in-frame clones appear in the TCRdb table, and some are missing; sequencing was by immunoSEQ multiplex PCR. Of about 2.3 million clones in the sample, approximately 93% were seen once. The CDR3 runs 16 residues. CDR1 and CDR2 from the germline V gene are MNHNS and SASEGT. V dropped 0 bases and J dropped 7; count of bases not matched to a gene: 6. Concerning this clone itself: Its specificity is not known.

The sequencing sample was made of naive CD4+ T cells from PBMCs. Subset reported: CD45RA+ positively selected. This sequence was found in a man aged 18 to 35 in good health. Some clones in this sample may be carry-over from other donors' samples. This chain connects TRBV6-1 to TRBJ1-4; TRBD1 aligns across 9 bases. This chain's CDR3 is CASSEARDRVGEKLFF. The CDR3 nucleotides read TGTGCCAGCAGTGAAGCAAGGGACAGGGTGGGTGAAAAACTGTTTTTT.